Listed here is a single TCR beta chain. The data were produced by immunoSEQ multiplex PCR, yet TCRdb's version contains in-frame clones alone and is incomplete. The table shows a few hundred thousand clones, with 75% to 90% occurring only once. In germline, CDR1 is MDHEN, CDR2 SYDVKM. Trimming removed 3 bases from V and 0 bases from J, with 12 bases in between. The CDR3 has 16 residues. These data come from a study of blood T cell repertoires in COVID-19. The sequenced sample was peripheral blood. The V call is TRBV28, the J call TRBJ1-3, with TRBD1 as a possible D gene (6 bases). This sequence originates from a woman between 55 and 75 years old with acute or convalescent COVID-19. The CDR3 loop reads CASSFGQPFSGNTIYF. For the CDR3, the DNA is TGTGCCAGCAGTTTTGGACAGCCTTTCTCTGGAAACACCATATATTTT.